One TCR beta chain is described in this entry. Its specificity is unknown. The data derive from a study of regulatory T cells in long-lasting Graves disease. Study in general: The criterion for persistent Graves' disease was over 5 years of antithyroid drugs with positive TSH receptor antibodies.

Study-level results: Less diverse TCR repertoires were seen in persistent Graves' patients than in newly diagnosed ones. TRBV28, TRBJ1-2 and TRBJ2-5 emerged as the favored segments in persistent disease.

The V gene's germline CDR1 is LGHDT and CDR2 YNNKEL (reference sequence). This CDR3 has 16 amino acids. Relying on iRepertoire HTBI primers and Arm-PCR of CDR3 regions, the team built TCR beta libraries. TCRdb re-called the multiplex PCR reads through MiXCR, storing one row per CDR3 protein. Of roughly 470,000 distinct CDR3 sequences in the sample, more than 20% were seen once. This sample's time point: persistent/refractory GD, antithyroid drugs over 5 years with positive TRAb. Extracted PBMC RNA gave rise to the TCR library. This sequence originates from a female donor with Graves disease. Source: peripheral blood mononuclear cells (PBMCs), taken when the disease was refractory, from a patient treated with antithyroid drugs. The chain uses TRBV3-1 and TRBJ1-2, with a possible D match to TRBD1 (8 bases). Gene TRBJ2-4 matches the end of the DNA better, so the J call may be wrong. CDR3 sequence (DNA): TGTGCCAGCAGCCAAAACAGGGGGAGGGAAAGAAACATTCAGTACTTC. It encodes CASSQNRGRERNIQYF.